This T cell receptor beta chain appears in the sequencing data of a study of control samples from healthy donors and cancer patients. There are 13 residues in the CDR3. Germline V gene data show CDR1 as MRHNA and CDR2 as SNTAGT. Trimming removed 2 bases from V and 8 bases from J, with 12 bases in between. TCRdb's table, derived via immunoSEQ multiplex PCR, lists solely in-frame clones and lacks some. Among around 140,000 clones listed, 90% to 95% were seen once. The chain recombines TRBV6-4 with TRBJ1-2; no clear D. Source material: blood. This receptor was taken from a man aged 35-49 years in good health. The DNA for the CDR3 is TGTGCCAGCAGTGACGACGTGACAAGGGGCTACACCTTC. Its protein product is CASSDDVTRGYTF.